This T cell receptor beta chain was sequenced during a study of regulatory T cells in long-lasting Graves disease. The overall study: Antithyroid drugs had been taken under 3 months by newly diagnosed Graves' patients.

This sample's time point: newly diagnosed GD, antithyroid drugs for less than 3 months. The TCR library was made from RNA extracted from PBMCs. The germline gives CDR1 MDHEN, CDR2 SYDVKM. Trimming cost V 6 bases and J 1 base; bases outside gene matches: 2. The CDR3 contains 13 residues. Study findings and constraints: Persistent disease favored TRBV28, TRBJ1-2 and TRBJ2-5.

This clonotype was seen many times. Its antigen is as yet unknown. Researchers made TCR beta libraries by using iRepertoire HTBI primers and running Arm-PCR on CDR3 regions. TCRdb reprocessed the multiplex PCR reads via MiXCR and lists one record per CDR3 protein. The data show 380,000 or so distinct CDR3 sequences, roughly 16% seen once. The same data also went into a second study, on T cells in Graves' hyperthyroidism and ophthalmopathy. Per that study: Participants, patients aged 18 to 65, had newly diagnosed hyperthyroidism with a duration under 2 months. The HTBI primer set drove a first-round RT-PCR of the TCR CDR3.

Source: peripheral blood mononuclear cells (PBMCs), taken at new diagnosis, from a patient treated with antithyroid drugs. The TCR sequence derives from a woman younger than 30 with Graves disease. The rearrangement joins TRBV28 to TRBJ1-1; 7 bases are shared with TRBD1. The CDR3 loop is CASSPGGNTEAFF. The CDR3 region has the DNA TGTGCCAGCAGCCCAGGGGGGAACACTGAAGCTTTCTTT.